The 13 T cell receptor beta chains given below trace back to one sample, sequenced in a study of cytomegalovirus exposure and HLA in healthy donors. Generated by immunoSEQ multiplex PCR, the TCRdb table keeps only in-frame clones and is missing some. The sample lists some 200,000 clones, about 89% seen once, with about 1% in the top ten. Specimen: PBMCs. Source of these receptors: a woman between 18 and 29 years old in good health and CMV-seronegative.

The genes are TRBV29-1 and TRBJ2-3, with 13 bases matching TRBD2. The CDR3 consists of 16 residues. J was trimmed by 0 bases and V by 6 bases; bases with no gene match: 6. The germline V gene encodes CDR1 SQVTM and CDR2 ANQGSEA. The CDR3 DNA reads TGCAGCGTCCTCGGGACTAGCGGGGCTAGCACAGATACGCAGTATTTT. This gives the protein CSVLGTSGASTDTQYF.

The chain is built from TRBV6-5 and TRBJ2-2; TRBD2 matches 8 bases. Losses at the gene ends were 5 bases for V and 4 bases for J; bases not matched to a gene: 3. CDR1 is MNHEY and CDR2 is SVGAGI in the germline V gene. This CDR3 is 14 amino acids long. The CDR3 is CASSPTSATGELFF. Written as DNA, the CDR3 is TGTGCCAGCAGTCCGACTAGCGCCACCGGGGAGCTGTTTTTT.

V is TRBV28 and J is TRBJ2-2, with a tentative D call TRBD1 (6 bases). The CDR3 sequence is 15 residues long. The V gene's germline CDR1 is MDHEN and CDR2 SYDVKM. V dropped 6 bases and J dropped 5 bases, with 16 bases sitting between them. This CDR3 reads CASSWQGLWTGELFF. The DNA of the CDR3 is TGTGCCAGCAGCTGGCAGGGGTTGTGGACCGGGGAGCTGTTTTTT.

The V call is TRBV28, the J call TRBJ1-2; no clear D gene. There are 14 residues in the CDR3. Germline lookup yields CDR1 MDHEN and CDR2 SYDVKM. V dropped 0 bases and J dropped 4 bases, with 9 bases sitting between them. CDR3 nucleotide sequence: TGTGCCAGCAGTTTATGGGGAGGGTTCTATGGCTACACCTTC. This codes for CASSLWGGFYGYTF.

This clone has only a few counts. The chain is built from TRBV7-9 and TRBJ2-3; 7 nucleotides align to TRBD2. The CDR3 length is 16 residues. CDR1 is SEHNR and CDR2 is FQNEAQ in the germline V gene (reference sequence). Trimming removed 10 bases from V and 9 bases from J; junction bases left unmatched: 22. CDR3 nucleotides: TGTGCCACCCCACCTCCGGGGGGTCCCACCGGGACGACGCAGTATTTT. Amino acid sequence: CATPPPGGPTGTTQYF.

The gene calls are TRBV29-1 and TRBJ2-1, with a weak D call TRBD2 (6 bases). CDR1 is SQVTM, CDR2 ANQGSEA, per germline. The ends were cut back, 7 bases at V and 7 bases at J, with 23 bases in the middle. This CDR3 is 15 amino acids long. In DNA, the CDR3 is TGCAGCGAAAGATCGGCTCCTAGCGTTACGAATGAGCAGTTCTTC. Amino acids: CSERSAPSVTNEQFF.

This clone is a singleton in its sample. The CDR3 nucleotides read TGTGCCAGTAGTATTCCCTGGCAGGACACTGAAGCTTTCTTT. Protein product: CASSIPWQDTEAFF. The genes are TRBV19 and TRBJ1-1, with D uncertain. The CDR3 covers 14 residues. From germline, CDR1 is LNHDA and CDR2 SQIVND (reference sequence). Trimming took off 3 bases at V and 3 bases at J, with 11 bases between the two ends.

The chain employs TRBV11-2 and TRBJ2-7, with 12 bases matching TRBD1. Unmatched junction bases numbered 7, after V lost 1 base and J lost 3 bases. The CDR3 is made up of 17 amino acids. The germline V gene has CDR1 SGHAT and CDR2 FQNNGV. DNA for the CDR3: TGTGCCAGCAGCTTAGGCGGGACAGGGGGCTTCTACTACGAGCAGTACTTC. Its translation is CASSLGGTGGFYYEQYF.

The CDR3: CASSLSGQGARETQYF. In DNA, the CDR3 is TGTGCCAGCAGTTTATCGGGACAGGGGGCTCGGGAGACCCAGTACTTC. The chain joins TRBV27 to TRBJ2-5; 12 nucleotides align to TRBD1. V dropped 0 bases and J dropped 5; count of bases not matched to a gene: 4. There are 16 residues in the CDR3. Germline V CDR1 and CDR2: MNHEY, SMNVEV (reference sequence).

The CDR3 loop is CSVSGATSYEQYF. As DNA, the CDR3 is TGCAGCGTTTCAGGGGCGACGTCATACGAGCAGTACTTC. The chain is built from TRBV29-1 and TRBJ2-7; TRBD1 might be the D (6 bases). CDR1 is SQVTM, CDR2 ANQGSEA, per germline. The CDR3 is 13 residues long. The V gene lost 5 bases and the J gene lost 4 bases, with 15 bases spanning the gap.

The rearrangement uses TRBV7-2 and TRBJ2-7, with 7 bases lining up with TRBD1. Trimming removed 1 base from V and 1 base from J; junction bases left unmatched: 4. CDR1 is SGHTA and CDR2 is FQGNSA in the germline V gene. The CDR3 is made up of 15 amino acids. CDR3 DNA: TGTGCCAGCAGCTTAGGGGACAGAGGTTCCTACGAGCAGTACTTC. Residues: CASSLGDRGSYEQYF.

The chain combines TRBV9 with TRBJ2-3; D uncertain. The CDR3 has 14 amino acids. Germline values: CDR1 SGDLS, CDR2 YYNGEE. Trimming took off 4 bases at V and 3 bases at J, with 12 bases between the two ends. The CDR3 here is CASSQLTTTDTQYF. DNA for the CDR3: TGTGCCAGCAGCCAACTCACTACAACAGATACGCAGTATTTT. Drawing the rest from reference TRBV9 and TRBJ2-3, the complete variable domain is DSGVTQTPKHLITATGQRVTLRCSPRSGDLSVYWYQQSLDQGLQFLIQYYNGEERAKGNILERFSAQQFPDLHSELNLSSLELGDSALYFCASSQLTTTDTQYFGPGTRLTVL.

J is TRBJ2-5 and V is TRBV5-1, with 7 bases identical to TRBD2. J gave up 5 bases and V 3 bases, and 7 bases lay outside the gene matches. Germline values: CDR1 SGHRS, CDR2 YFSETQ. This CDR3 comprises 14 residues. The CDR3 DNA reads TGCGCCAGCAGCTGGGAGGGGCAAGGGGAGACCCAGTACTTC. This sequence encodes CASSWEGQGETQYF. Using reference TRBV5-1 and TRBJ2-5 for the parts outside the CDR3, the full variable domain is KAGVTQTPRYLIKTRGQQVTLSCSPISGHRSVSWYQQTPGQGLQFLFEYFSETQRNKGNFPGRFSGRQFSNSRSEMNVSTLELGDSALYLCASSWEGQGETQYFGPGTRLLVL.